These 24 T cell receptor beta chains originate from one sample sequenced in a study of control samples from healthy donors and cancer patients. Only in-frame clones appear in the TCRdb table, and some are missing; sequencing was by immunoSEQ multiplex PCR. The sample consists of about 35,000 clones, 85% to 95% of them appearing once. The sample was PBMCs. Receptors originate from a man aged 35 to 55 with colorectal cancer.

The J gene is TRBJ1-5, the V gene TRBV6-2 or TRBV6-3; TRBD1 might be the D (6 bases). Germline V gene data show CDR1 as MNHEY and CDR2 as SVGEGT. V was shortened by 5 bases and J by 2 bases, with 10 bases between the two germline ends. The CDR3 length is 14 residues. CDR3: CASSNRDGNQPQHF. The CDR3 DNA sequence: TGTGCCAGCAGTAACAGGGACGGCAATCAGCCCCAGCATTTT.

The CDR3 reads CASSGEGGTGTNEQFF. CDR3 DNA sequence: TGTGCCAGCAGCGGGGAGGGCGGGACAGGGACCAATGAGCAGTTCTTC. The rearrangement uses TRBV5-4 and TRBJ2-1; TRBD1 matches 9 bases. CDR3 length: 16 residues. V was pared by 4 bases and J by 6 bases, with 11 bases of the junction left unmatched. CDR1 SGHNT and CDR2 YYREEE come from the germline V gene (reference sequence).

V usage is TRBV12-3 or TRBV12-4 and J usage is TRBJ1-2, with D unclear. Between the trimmed V and J ends, which lost 2 bases and 7 bases, there was a span of 11 bases. There are 13 residues in the CDR3. The CDR3, as DNA: TGTGCCAGCAGTTTATCTGGGGTCCCTGGCTACACCTTC. Translating it yields CASSLSGVPGYTF.

The chain uses TRBV7-2 and TRBJ2-3; D is unclear. The ends were cut back, 1 base at V and 6 bases at J, with 14 bases in the middle. Germline CDR1 is SGHTA and CDR2 is FQGNSA. This CDR3 spans 15 amino acids. The CDR3 nucleotides are TGTGCCAGCAGCTTAGAGGCAGGCGCCCCCGATACGCAGTATTTT. It is translated as CASSLEAGAPDTQYF.

The V and J genes are TRBV7-8 and TRBJ2-5; TRBD1 matches at 11 bases. This CDR3 has 16 residues. Germline CDR1 is SGHVS and CDR2 is FQNEAQ. J lost 4 bases, V lost 5 bases, and 9 bases had no gene match. The CDR3 loop reads CASSPGQGAHGETQYF. For the CDR3, the DNA is TGTGCCAGCAGCCCTGGACAGGGGGCTCACGGAGAGACCCAGTACTTC.

This clone was detected a few times. The rearrangement links TRBV4-1 to TRBJ2-5, with a possible D match to TRBD2 (6 bases). This CDR3 spans 16 amino acids. Germline V gene lookup returns CDR1 MGHRA and CDR2 YSYEKL. The germline V and J ends were trimmed by 0 bases and 0 bases, with 11 bases remaining between them. The CDR3, as DNA: TGCGCCAGCAGCCAAGATAGGGGAGGCTACCAAGAGACCCAGTACTTC. This codes for CASSQDRGGYQETQYF.

The V gene is TRBV19, the J gene TRBJ1-4; D not resolved. The CDR3 loop spans 15 amino acids. The germline gives CDR1 LNHDA, CDR2 SQIVND (reference sequence). The V and J ends lost 5 bases and 4 bases respectively, with 14 bases between them. This chain's CDR3 is CASSPEWTLNEKLFF. The CDR3 region has the DNA TGTGCCAGTAGTCCCGAGTGGACCCTTAATGAAAAACTGTTTTTT.

J is TRBJ2-1 and V is TRBV27; D ambiguous. V was pared by 5 bases and J by 8 bases, with 25 bases between. The CDR3 totals 17 residues. Germline V lookup: CDR1 MNHEY, CDR2 SMNVEV (reference sequence). CDR3 in DNA: TGTGCCAGCAGTCCCGGAACCTCCAGGCATAAAGGTCATGAGCAGTTCTTC. Protein product: CASSPGTSRHKGHEQFF.

CDR3 region: CASNIGQPNSPLHF. The CDR3 DNA sequence: TGTGCCAGCAATATCGGGCAGCCTAATTCACCCCTCCACTTT. V and J are TRBV7-8 and TRBJ1-6; D not resolved. Germline V gives CDR1 SGHVS, CDR2 FQNEAQ. The CDR3 spans 14 residues. The V end lost 7 bases, the J end lost 6 bases, and 13 bases lay between the germline ends. Full variable domain (outside the CDR3, taken from reference TRBV7-8 and TRBJ1-6): GAGVSQSPRYKVAKRGQDVALRCDPISGHVSLFWYQQALGQGPEFLTYFQNEAQLDKSGLPSDRFFAERPEGSVSTLKIQRTQQEDSAVYLCASNIGQPNSPLHFGNGTRLTVT.

The V and J genes are TRBV2 and TRBJ2-5; 11 bases are shared with TRBD1. Trimming at V came to 6 bases and at J to 5 bases, leaving 8 bases not matched to a gene. Germline-derived CDR1 and CDR2 are SNHLY and FYNNEI. The CDR3 sequence is 15 residues long. The CDR3 nucleotides are TGTGCCAGCAGCCTGGACAGGGGGCGCGGGGAGACCCAGTACTTC. It is translated as CASSLDRGRGETQYF.

The chain is built from TRBV5-6 and TRBJ2-3; TRBD1 aligns across 9 bases. After removal of 4 bases from V and 2 bases from J, the junction contained 5 bases not matched to a gene. Germline values: CDR1 SGHDT, CDR2 YYEEEE. CDR3 length: 15 residues. For the CDR3, the DNA is TGTGCCAGCAGCCCCGGGACAGGGTACACAGATACGCAGTATTTT. Protein product: CASSPGTGYTDTQYF.

The chain uses TRBV7-3 and TRBJ2-3; D is unclear. Trimming left V 2 bases short and J 7 bases short, with 10 bases between. The CDR3 totals 13 residues. The germline V gene encodes CDR1 SGHTA and CDR2 FQGTGA. The CDR3, as DNA: TGTGCCAGCAGCTTAGCGGAAATTAATACGCAGTATTTT. Translated: CASSLAEINTQYF.

This clone was seen just once. The chain couples TRBV2 to TRBJ2-3, with D perhaps assigned TRBD1 or TRBD2 (7 bases each). Trimming removed 8 bases at V and 6 bases at J, with 18 bases between. The CDR3 is 14 amino acids. Germline V gene sequence: CDR1 SNHLY, CDR2 FYNNEI. DNA of the CDR3: TGTGCCAGCGTCCAGGGGGGGCTCGGGGATACGCAGTATTTT. Protein: CASVQGGLGDTQYF. The entire variable domain, with the rest obtained from reference TRBV2 and TRBJ2-3, is as follows: EPEVTQTPSHQVTQMGQEVILRCVPISNHLYFYWYRQILGQKVEFLVSFYNNEISEKSEIFDDQFSVERPDGSNFTLKIRSTKLEDSAMYFCASVQGGLGDTQYFGPGTRLTVL.

The count of this clone is one. This chain joins TRBV19 and TRBJ2-5; D remains ambiguous. The CDR3 consists of 15 residues. V lost 5 bases to trimming and J lost 1 base, with 14 bases between them. Germline loops: CDR1 LNHDA, CDR2 SQIVND (reference sequence). CDR3 coding DNA: TGTGCCAGTAGTTTGCGCGATCCCGGCCAAGAGACCCAGTACTTC. Its translation: CASSLRDPGQETQYF.

The chain carries TRBV14 and TRBJ1-2; D remains ambiguous. With 2 bases removed from V and 1 base from J, the gap between germline ends came to 5 bases. Germline CDR1 reads SGHDN; CDR2 reads FVKESK. The CDR3 loop spans 13 amino acids. DNA for the CDR3: TGTGCCAGCAGCCAAAGGGTTAACTATGGCTACACCTTC. Its protein is CASSQRVNYGYTF.

CDR3 loop: CASSLTRPSGANVLTF. DNA of the CDR3: TGTGCCAGCAGCTTAACCCGTCCCTCTGGGGCCAACGTCCTGACTTTC. The rearrangement links TRBV7-2 to TRBJ2-6; D remains ambiguous. Germline V gene lookup returns CDR1 SGHTA and CDR2 FQGNSA. V was clipped by 2 bases and J by 0 bases, with 8 bases between them. This CDR3 is built from 16 residues.

CDR3 bases: TGTGCCAGCAGTTACTCGGGTGCGGACACTGAAGCTTTCTTT. Residues: CASSYSGADTEAFF. The J gene is TRBJ1-1, the V gene TRBV6-6; D gene uncertain. Trimming removed 0 bases at V and 3 bases at J, with 8 bases between. The germline V gene has CDR1 MNHNY and CDR2 SVGAGI (reference sequence). There are 14 residues in the CDR3.

V and J are TRBV6-5 and TRBJ2-3; D is unresolved. The CDR3 runs to 14 residues. Between the trimmed V and J ends, which lost 9 bases and 2 bases, there was a span of 15 bases. Germline CDR1 is MNHEY and CDR2 is SVGAGI. The CDR3 is CASSDNLHTDTQYF. In DNA, the CDR3 is TGTGCCAGTTCGGATAATCTCCACACAGATACGCAGTATTTT.

The J gene is TRBJ2-5, the V gene TRBV7-7; maybe TRBD1 (6 bases). CDR3 length: 14 residues. Trimming took 5 bases from V and 2 from J, leaving 12 bases between them. Germline assignment: CDR1 SSHAT and CDR2 FNYEAQ (reference sequence). CDR3 region: CASSPTGQQETQYF. Written as DNA, the CDR3 is TGTGCCAGCAGCCCCACAGGGCAGCAAGAGACCCAGTACTTC.

The chain links TRBV5-1 to TRBJ2-3; 9 positions match TRBD2. The J segment lost 2 bases and the V segment lost 4 bases, leaving 14 bases of the junction unmatched. Germline CDR1 is SGHRS and CDR2 is YFSETQ. The CDR3 consists of 18 residues. The CDR3 loop reads CASSLSGLASTSTDTQYF. The CDR3 bases are TGCGCCAGCAGCCTTAGTGGACTAGCGTCAACTTCCACAGATACGCAGTATTTT.

This chain joins TRBV9 and TRBJ1-1; D is unclear. The V gene's germline CDR1 is SGDLS and CDR2 YYNGEE. V was clipped by 0 bases and J by 3 bases, with 12 bases between them. The CDR3 loop spans 15 amino acids. The CDR3 DNA reads as TGTGCCAGCAGCGTAGCGGGCCCGAGGGACACTGAAGCTTTCTTT. Translated, it gives CASSVAGPRDTEAFF.

This chain links TRBV7-2 with TRBJ2-3; D uncertain. The CDR3 covers 12 residues. Germline CDR1 SGHTA, CDR2 FQGNSA. The V end lost 5 bases, the J end lost 5 bases, and 8 bases lay between the germline ends. The CDR3 nucleotides are TGTGCCAGCAGCCTAATCCTAGATACGCAGTATTTT. Translating gives CASSLILDTQYF.

V usage is TRBV4-1 and J usage is TRBJ1-2; weak D call: TRBD1 (5 bases). V lost 2 bases, J lost 8 bases, and 18 bases lay in between. Germline loops: CDR1 MGHRA, CDR2 YSYEKL. This CDR3 contains 15 residues. CDR3 sequence: CASSQTSQGLEGYTF. DNA of the CDR3: TGCGCCAGCAGCCAAACCTCCCAGGGTTTGGAGGGCTACACCTTC.

V and J are TRBV15 and TRBJ1-4, with a weak D call TRBD1 (5 bases). V lost 4 bases and J 1 base, leaving 16 bases between the germline ends. CDR3 length: 17 residues. CDR1 is LNHNV and CDR2 is YYDKDF in the germline V gene (reference sequence). The CDR3 DNA reads TGTGCCACCAGCACCCCAGGGAGGGGACGAACTAATGAAAAACTGTTTTTT. Its translation is CATSTPGRGRTNEKLFF.